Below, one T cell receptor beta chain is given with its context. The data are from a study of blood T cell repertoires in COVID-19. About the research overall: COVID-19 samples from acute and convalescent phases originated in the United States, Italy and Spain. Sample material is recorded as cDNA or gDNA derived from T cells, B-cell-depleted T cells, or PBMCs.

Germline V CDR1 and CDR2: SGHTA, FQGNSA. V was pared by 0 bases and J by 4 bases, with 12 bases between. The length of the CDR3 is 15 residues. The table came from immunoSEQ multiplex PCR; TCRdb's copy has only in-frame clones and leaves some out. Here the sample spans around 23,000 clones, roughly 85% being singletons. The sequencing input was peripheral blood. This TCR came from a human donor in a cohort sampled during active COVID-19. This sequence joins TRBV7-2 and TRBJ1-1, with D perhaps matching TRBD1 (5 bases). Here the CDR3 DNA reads TGTGCCAGCAGCTTAGCGGCAGGGAGGGGCACTGAAGCTTTCTTT. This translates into CASSLAAGRGTEAFF.